Here is one T cell receptor (beta chain) with its context. Its specificity is unknown. The CDR3 sequence is 12 residues long. Germline values: CDR1 MDHEN, CDR2 SYDVKM. V lost 6 bases, J lost 5 bases, and 10 bases lay in between. The source of the sample is a study of beta chain features in type 1 diabetes. Study summary: Regarding age, gender and cell yields, patients proved similar to healthy donors.

Sampling consisted of one heparinised blood draw per donor, averaging around 120 mL. TCRB transcripts that were expressed got sequenced, as all of the isolated RNA had been reverse transcribed. Only in-frame clones appear in the TCRdb table, and some are missing; sequencing was by immunoSEQ multiplex PCR. Of 860,000 or so clones listed, 17% are singletons. General study points: Patients' naive, central memory and regulatory TCRB repertoires appeared more alike than those of healthy donors.

This sequence joins TRBV28 and TRBJ2-5, with unresolved D. The specimen was naive CD4+ T cells from blood. The TCR was taken from a woman aged 18-35 years in good health. The CDR3 sequence: CASRDRTETQYF. The CDR3 bases are TGTGCCAGCAGGGACCGCACCGAGACCCAGTACTTC. Using reference TRBV28 and TRBJ2-5 for the parts outside the CDR3, the full variable domain is DVKVTQSSRYLVKRTGEKVFLECVQDMDHENMFWYRQDPGLGLRLIYFSYDVKMKEKGDIPEGYSVSREKKERFSLILESASTNQTSMYLCASRDRTETQYFGPGTRLLVL.